A selection of T cell receptor beta chains follows, all from one sample in a study of Ad26.COV2.S vaccination and SARS-CoV-2 variants. Generated by immunoSEQ multiplex PCR, the TCRdb table keeps only in-frame clones and is missing some. The sample has fewer than 400,000 clones; approximately 87% are singletons. Specimen: peripheral blood, collected in a trial of Ad26.COV2.S vaccine versus placebo. All receptors come from a person between 18 and 60 years old who received the Ad26.COV2.S COVID-19 vaccine or a placebo. The CDR3 runs from the conserved cysteine through the conserved F or W. D genes are given only for firm matches. Rows give clone size only sometimes, using once, few, many, or a class for an expanded clone.

V gene	J gene	clone size	D gene	CDR3 protein	CDR3 DNA
TRBV5-4	TRBJ2-6	.	.	CASTISGANVLTF	TGTGCCAGCACCATCTCTGGGGCCAACGTCCTGACTTTC
TRBV19	TRBJ1-2	.	.	CASSIRRWADGGYTF	TGTGCCAGTAGTATAAGAAGGTGGGCAGACGGGGGCTACACCTTC
TRBV18	TRBJ2-1	.	TRBD2	CASSLSGGDYNEQFF	TGTGCCAGCTCCTTAAGCGGGGGGGATTACAATGAGCAGTTCTTC
TRBV7-9	TRBJ2-1	once	.	CASAQTPGPEQFF	TGTGCCAGCGCCCAGACACCTGGTCCTGAGCAGTTCTTC
TRBV28	TRBJ1-4	.	.	CASRSPQGTNEKLFF	TGTGCCAGCAGATCCCCCCAGGGAACTAATGAAAAACTGTTTTTT
TRBV27	TRBJ2-2	.	.	CASSSRGESTGELFF	TGTGCCAGCAGTAGTCGAGGGGAGTCGACCGGGGAGCTGTTTTTT
TRBV27	TRBJ2-7	.	.	CASSSQAWRPTYEQYF	TGTGCCAGCAGTTCCCAGGCATGGAGGCCCACCTACGAGCAGTACTTC
TRBV27	TRBJ2-3	.	.	CASNQPGLGADTQYF	TGTGCCAGCAACCAACCGGGGCTAGGGGCAGATACGCAGTATTTT
TRBV3-1/TRBV3-2	TRBJ1-1	.	TRBD1	CASSPPLRGTANTEAFF	TGTGCCAGCAGCCCCCCCCTTCGAGGGACAGCGAACACTGAAGCTTTCTTT
TRBV7-2	TRBJ1-5	.	TRBD1	CASSPTGYQPQHF	TGTGCCAGCAGCCCGACAGGGTATCAGCCCCAGCATTTT
TRBV19	TRBJ1-1	.	.	CASKEGGAGYMNTEAFF	TGTGCCAGTAAGGAGGGGGGCGCGGGATACATGAACACTGAAGCTTTCTTT
TRBV5-4	TRBJ2-7	.	TRBD1	CASSPDRAVYYEQYF	TGTGCCAGCAGCCCCGACAGGGCGGTGTATTACGAGCAGTACTTC
TRBV6-2/TRBV6-3	TRBJ1-2	.	.	CASSYDAEASYGYTF	TGTGCCAGCAGTTACGACGCCGAGGCCTCCTATGGCTACACCTTC
TRBV5-1	TRBJ1-2	.	TRBD1	CASSGRTGGGYTF	TGCGCCAGCAGCGGGCGGACAGGGGGCGGCTACACCTTC
TRBV7-9	TRBJ1-1	.	.	CASSLVEAFF	TGTGCCAGCAGCCTAGTCGAAGCTTTCTTT
TRBV4-1	TRBJ2-5	.	TRBD1	CASSLQGVGRETQYF	TGCGCCAGCAGCCTACAGGGGGTAGGTCGAGAGACCCAGTACTTC
TRBV4-1	TRBJ2-2	.	.	CASRGEGGAGTGELFF	TGCGCCAGCAGGGGGGAGGGGGGCGCAGGGACCGGGGAGCTGTTTTTT
TRBV2	TRBJ2-3	.	.	CASSEPFTDTQYF	TGTGCCAGCAGTGAGCCTTTCACAGATACGCAGTATTTT
TRBV4-1	TRBJ2-1	once	.	CASSPVGGGFNNEQFF	TGCGCCAGCAGCCCGGTAGGAGGGGGTTTTAACAATGAGCAGTTCTTC
TRBV19	TRBJ1-5	once	TRBD1	CASSISKGQGGNQPQHF	TGTGCCAGTAGTATCTCAAAGGGACAGGGGGGCAATCAGCCCCAGCATTTT
TRBV6-5	TRBJ2-7	.	TRBD2	CASATSGGYEQYF	TGTGCCAGTGCGACTAGCGGGGGATACGAGCAGTACTTC
TRBV6-2/TRBV6-3	TRBJ1-5	.	TRBD1	CASSFRTGFNQPQHF	TGTGCCAGCAGTTTTAGGACAGGTTTTAATCAGCCCCAGCATTTT
TRBV4-3	TRBJ1-6	.	.	CASSQAAPSSYNSPLHF	TGCGCCAGCAGCCAGGCTGCCCCGAGCTCCTATAATTCACCCCTCCACTTT
TRBV5-1	TRBJ2-2	few	TRBD2	CASSPTGLAGIRTGELFF	TGCGCCAGCAGCCCAACCGGACTAGCGGGGATCAGGACCGGGGAGCTGTTTTTT
TRBV27	TRBJ1-2	.	.	CASSLFSGVHYGYTF	TGTGCCAGCAGTTTGTTTTCCGGGGTCCATTATGGCTACACCTTC
TRBV19	TRBJ1-5	.	.	CASSGGGHGPQHF	TGTGCCAGTAGTGGGGGGGGGCATGGGCCCCAGCATTTT
TRBV27	TRBJ2-3	.	.	CASSSLATSTDTQYF	TGTGCCAGCAGTTCTCTAGCGACTAGCACAGATACGCAGTATTTT